These T cell receptor beta chains were read from a single sample in a study of blood T cell repertoires in COVID-19. Using immunoSEQ multiplex PCR, the repertoire was profiled, and TCRdb retains in-frame clones only, with some absent. The sample has about 120,000 clones, around 89% seen once; the top ten hold over 15%. Sequences were obtained from peripheral blood. These receptors were collected from a human donor with acute or convalescent COVID-19. The donor label of this sample is uncertain. CDR3s include the opening cysteine and the closing phenylalanine or tryptophan. Each record gives: J gene, V gene, CDR3 length, clone size, D gene, CDR3 DNA, CDR3 protein. D genes are given only for firm matches. A clone size is listed for some rows: how often the clone was seen (once, few, many), or a class if it is expanded.

TRBJ1-1	TRBV7-8	15	-	-	TGTGCCAGCAGACAAACCTCGACAGTTCCCTCTGAAGCTTTCTTT	CASRQTSTVPSEAFF
TRBJ2-7	TRBV10-1	19	few	TRBD1	TGCGCCAGCAGAGGGACAGGGATAGGGGAGGAAAGGAGCTCCTACGAGCAGTACTTC	CASRGTGIGEERSSYEQYF
TRBJ1-1	TRBV6-5	14	-	TRBD1	TGTGCCAGCGATTGGACAGGGGAGGGTACTGAAGCTTTCTTT	CASDWTGEGTEAFF
TRBJ2-7	TRBV7-6	13	-	TRBD2	TGTGCCAGCAGCAAACTCGAGCGGGAGTCAGAGTACTTC	CASSKLERESEYF
TRBJ2-2	TRBV19	15	-	-	TGTGCCAGTAGTATCGTTCACACACTAACCGGGGAGCTGTTTTTT	CASSIVHTLTGELFF
TRBJ1-2	TRBV5-1	17	-	-	TGCGCCAGCAGCCCCATCTATAGTGAGCAGGGCACCTATGGCTACACCTTC	CASSPIYSEQGTYGYTF
TRBJ2-1	TRBV10-3	16	-	TRBD2	TGTGCCATCAGCACCGGACTAGCGGGGGGCCGGGATGAGCAGTTCTTC	CAISTGLAGGRDEQFF
TRBJ1-4	TRBV5-1	14	-	TRBD1	TGCGCCAGCAGTGAGGGACAGGGCATGAGAAAACTGTTTTTT	CASSEGQGMRKLFF
TRBJ1-1	TRBV7-9	16	-	-	TGTGCCAGCAGCTTAGATGACAGGAAAACGGGCACTGAAGCTTTCTTT	CASSLDDRKTGTEAFF
TRBJ2-2	TRBV28	17	-	TRBD2	TGTGCCAGCAGTTTACTCTACCCGGGGGGGCCCACCGGGGAGCTGTTTTTT	CASSLLYPGGPTGELFF
TRBJ2-7	TRBV28	14	-	TRBD1	TGTGCCAGCAGTCGAGACAGGGGAGCAGCCGAGCAGTACTTC	CASSRDRGAAEQYF
TRBJ1-5	TRBV7-9	14	few	-	TGTGCCAGCAGCTTAGGGGGGAGGGATCAGCCCCAGCATTTT	CASSLGGRDQPQHF
TRBJ2-7	TRBV6-5	15	-	TRBD1	TGTGCCAGCCTCGTGACCGGGACAGGGTCCAACGAGCAGTACTTC	CASLVTGTGSNEQYF
TRBJ2-7	TRBV21-1	14	-	-	TGTGCCAGCAGAAGGGGACAGGGCGCCTACGAGCAGTACTTC	CASRRGQGAYEQYF
TRBJ2-3	TRBV2	15	once	-	TGTGCCAGCAGGTATCTAGACCCGAGGGCAGATACGCAGTATTTT	CASRYLDPRADTQYF
TRBJ1-2	TRBV9	16	few	-	TGTGCCAGCAGCGTAGCGGGGACACTATCCACCTATGGCTACACCTTC	CASSVAGTLSTYGYTF
TRBJ1-2	TRBV6-2/TRBV6-3	13	-	TRBD1	TGTGCCAGCAGTCTAGACAGGGTCTATGGCTACACCTTC	CASSLDRVYGYTF
TRBJ1-6	TRBV28	15	-	TRBD1	TGTGCCAGCAGTTCAGGGGGCGAAGGTAATTCACCCCTCCACTTT	CASSSGGEGNSPLHF
TRBJ2-3	TRBV6-5	15	-	-	TGTGCCAGCAGTTACTCGAAGTTTGCGACAGATACGCAGTATTTT	CASSYSKFATDTQYF
TRBJ1-1	TRBV7-9	13	-	TRBD1	TGTGCCAGCAGCTTACAGGGGGCTACTGAAGCTTTCTTT	CASSLQGATEAFF
TRBJ2-7	TRBV6-5	15	-	-	TGTGCCAGCAGTTGGAATCAGGGGTCTGTCTACGAGCAGTACTTC	CASSWNQGSVYEQYF
TRBJ2-1	TRBV4-2	15	-	TRBD2	TGTGCCAGCAGCCAGTTAGCGGGGGCCCGCCATGAGCAGTTCTTC	CASSQLAGARHEQFF
TRBJ1-2	TRBV10-3	16	-	-	TGTGCCATCAGTGAGCCCGTGGGGGCCAACGACTATGGCTACACCTTC	CAISEPVGANDYGYTF
TRBJ2-1	TRBV19	15	-	-	TGTGCCAGTAGTATGAGGGGTGTAGGGACAAGGGAGCAGTTCTTC	CASSMRGVGTREQFF
TRBJ2-7	TRBV28	11	once	-	TGTGCCAGCAGCCTAACCCGAGAGCAGTACTTC	CASSLTREQYF
TRBJ1-5	TRBV7-6	15	-	TRBD1	TGTGCCAGCAGCGGAGACCCAGGGGGATTTCAGCCCCAGCATTTT	CASSGDPGGFQPQHF
TRBJ2-2	TRBV19	15	-	-	TGTGCCAGTAGTTATTATACGGTAAACACCGGGGAGCTGTTTTTT	CASSYYTVNTGELFF
TRBJ1-1	TRBV7-2	15	-	-	TGTGCCAGCAGCTTACTGTCAGGGCTGAACACTGAAGCTTTCTTT	CASSLLSGLNTEAFF
TRBJ1-2	TRBV18	14	once	TRBD1	TGTGCCAGCTCACCTTCAGGGGGCGTCTATGGCTACACCTTC	CASSPSGGVYGYTF
TRBJ2-1	TRBV28	13	-	TRBD2	TGTGCCAGCAGGTTGGGGAGGGCTAATGAGCAGTTCTTC	CASRLGRANEQFF
TRBJ2-6	TRBV19	14	-	-	TGTGCCAGTAGTCGGGAGTCTGGGGCCAACGTCCTGACTTTC	CASSRESGANVLTF
TRBJ1-1	TRBV18	15	-	-	TGTGCCAGCTCATTGCACAGGTTCCCGAACACTGAAGCTTTCTTT	CASSLHRFPNTEAFF